This TCR beta chain was observed in a study of blood T cells in healthy people across ages. Study conclusions and caveats: Across the age range, TCR beta diversity per million T cells fell in a roughly linear way. More naive CD4+ cells and higher diversity marked long-lived donors relative to aged donors.

With a J-beta primer mix and a sample-barcoded 5' primer, a second PCR ran roughly 6 to 12 cycles. A single record per CDR3 protein comes from TCRdb applying MiXCR to the 5' RACE reads. The table has 1.5 million to 2 million distinct CDR3 sequences, about two fifths seen once. The sample holds many counts of this clonotype. The target antigen is unknown. The individuals who served as donors were healthy Caucasians living in Russia, aged roughly 6 to 100. The receptor comes from a human donor in good health. The sequencing input was blood.

Written as DNA, the CDR3 is TGCAGTGCTAGAGGAGGCGGAAATAACTATGGCTACACCTTC. This translates into CSARGGGNNYGYTF. The chain combines TRBV20-1 with TRBJ1-2, with D hard to call. Germline V CDR1 and CDR2: DFQATT, SNEGSKA (reference sequence). This CDR3 region has 14 residues. Trimming took 1 base from V and 1 from J, leaving 10 bases between them.